A selection of T cell receptor beta chains follows, all from one sample in a study of post-analysis software for immune sequencing data. TCRdb used MiXCR to reprocess the PCR reads, holding one entry per CDR3 protein. The repertoire holds 450,000 to 700,000 distinct CDR3 sequences, with 40% to 50% as singletons. The sample was blood. The receptors were gathered from a girl aged 5 to 17 with multiple sclerosis. Both conserved end residues are part of each CDR3. The D gene is left open where the match is weak. Expanded clones are given a class, and other clones once, few, many or no size at all.

J | D | V | size | DNA | CDR3
TRBJ2-7 | . | TRBV5-1 | . | TGCGTCAGCAGCTTGGGTAGCTACGAGCAGTACTTC | CVSSLGSYEQYF
TRBJ2-1 | . | TRBV10-3 | once | TGTGCCATCAGTGGGACCCTGCAAGGGGAGCAGTTCTTC | CAISGTLQGEQFF
TRBJ2-5 | TRBD2 | TRBV20-1 | many | TGCAGTGCTGGAGGGGGTAGCGGGAAAGAGACCCAGTACTTC | CSAGGGSGKETQYF
TRBJ2-1 | . | TRBV10-3 | . | TGTGCCATCACTCCAGGGGGGTCAGAGACCCAGTTCTTC | CAITPGGSETQFF
TRBJ2-2 | . | TRBV6-6 | . | TGTGCCTCAAGAGGGGGGACCGGGGAGCGGTTTTTT | CASRGGTGERFF
TRBJ2-7 | . | TRBV5-5 | few | TGTGCCAGCAGCTTGGAATGGGCAGGGCGGTTTCGCGAGCAGTACTTC | CASSLEWAGRFREQYF
TRBJ2-1 | TRBD2 | TRBV7-8 | few | TGTGCCAGCAGTATTCGACATCCGGGACTAGCGTACAATGAGCAGTTCTTC | CASSIRHPGLAYNEQFF
TRBJ2-7 | TRBD1 | TRBV12-3/TRBV12-4 | . | TGTGCCAGCATCATACAGGGGGCGAGCGAGCAGTACTTC | CASIIQGASEQYF
TRBJ2-3 | . | TRBV9 | . | TGTGCCAGCAGCGTAGACATCAGCGGAAGCACAGATACGCAGTATTTT | CASSVDISGSTDTQYF
TRBJ1-1 | . | TRBV5-1 | . | TGCGCCAGCAGCTCTGGACAGAGGGAAGCTTTCTTT | CASSSGQREAFF
TRBJ2-1 | . | TRBV5-5 | . | TGTGCCAGCAGCTTGGACGTGGGGAATGAGCAGTTCTTC | CASSLDVGNEQFF
TRBJ2-1 | . | TRBV7-9 | few | TGTGCCAGCAGCTTGGTTGAGGAGCAGTTCTTC | CASSLVEEQFF
TRBJ2-7 | . | TRBV9 | . | TGTGCCAGCAGCCCCAATTGGGGGGACGAGCAGTACTTC | CASSPNWGDEQYF
TRBJ2-5 | . | TRBV7-3 | few | TGTGCCAGCAGCTTATCCGGAAGTCGGGAGACCCAGTACTTC | CASSLSGSRETQYF
TRBJ2-5 | TRBD1 | TRBV20-1 | few | TGCAGTGCTAGGACAGGGGTGGAGACCCAGTACTTC | CSARTGVETQYF
TRBJ1-1 | . | TRBV7-2 | few | TGTGCCAGCAGCTTAGCCAGAGTAGCTTTCTTT | CASSLARVAFF
TRBJ2-3 | TRBD1 | TRBV6-6 | . | TGTGCCAGCAGCTGGGGACAGCCGACAGATACGCAGTATTTT | CASSWGQPTDTQYF
TRBJ2-1 | TRBD2 | TRBV4-1 | . | TGCGCCAGCAGCTACAAAGGTGGCGACGGTTTAGCGGGAGGCCCGGGCTCTAGCGGGCAGTTCTTC | CASSYKGGDGLAGGPGSSGQFF
TRBJ2-5 | . | TRBV6-5 | . | TGTGCCAGCTACTCTGTGGGAGAGACCCAGTACTTC | CASYSVGETQYF
TRBJ1-2 | . | TRBV12-3/TRBV12-4 | few | TGTGCCAGCAGTTTGAGAAGGGCGCAGGAGTATGGCTACACCTTC | CASSLRRAQEYGYTF
TRBJ1-5 | . | TRBV7-8 | . | TGTGCCAGCAGCTTAGGTGTCAGCAATCAGCCCCAGCATTTT | CASSLGVSNQPQHF
TRBJ2-1 | TRBD2 | TRBV24-1 | once | TGTGCCACCAGTGATTTGCAAGCGGGAGGGTACAATGAGCAGTTCTTC | CATSDLQAGGYNEQFF
TRBJ2-1 | . | TRBV27 | once | TGTGCCAGCAGTCAACTGGGACGGGACAATGAGCAGTTCTTC | CASSQLGRDNEQFF
TRBJ1-2 | TRBD1 | TRBV5-1 | few | TGCGCCAGCAGCTACGGACAGGGGGCGGTTGGCTACACCTTC | CASSYGQGAVGYTF
TRBJ2-5 | TRBD2 | TRBV20-1 | few | TGCAGTGCTAGGCCTGCTAGCGGTGGAGAGACCCAGTACTTC | CSARPASGGETQYF
TRBJ1-6 | . | TRBV12-3/TRBV12-4 | . | TGTGCCAGCAGTTTGTACAGGGTGCGGAATTCACCCCTCCACTTT | CASSLYRVRNSPLHF
TRBJ2-7 | . | TRBV30 | . | TGTGCCTGGCAGGGGCCCCGCGAGCAGTACTTC | CAWQGPREQYF
TRBJ2-1 | . | TRBV12-3/TRBV12-4 | few | TGTGCCAGCATAGCCAGGCAGACCACTGAGCAGTTCTTC | CASIARQTTEQFF
TRBJ2-1 | TRBD2 | TRBV6-4 | few | TGTGCCAGCAGTGACGACGCGGGGGGGCCTGGGAATGAGCAGTTCTTC | CASSDDAGGPGNEQFF
TRBJ2-7 | TRBD2 | TRBV29-1 | few | TGCAGCGTTGGGGCGGGACTAGCGGGAAGCTCCTACGAGCAGTACTTC | CSVGAGLAGSSYEQYF
TRBJ1-2 | TRBD1 | TRBV30 | . | TGTGCCTGGAGTGCCGGGACAGGGGGCTATGGCTACACCTTC | CAWSAGTGGYGYTF
TRBJ2-4 | TRBD1 | TRBV5-1 | once | TGCGCCAGCAGCCGGGACAGGGTGTTTGAAAACATTCAGTACTTC | CASSRDRVFENIQYF
TRBJ2-3 | . | TRBV20-1 | few | TGCAGTGCTAGGTCTGGGGAAGATGCAGATACGCAGTATTTT | CSARSGEDADTQYF
TRBJ2-7 | TRBD1 | TRBV5-1 | . | TGCGCCAGCAGCCCCCAGACAGGGAACTCCTACGAGCAGTACTTC | CASSPQTGNSYEQYF
TRBJ2-5 | . | TRBV29-1 | few | TGCAGCGTTGAGGCGGTTCAAGAGACCCAGTACTTC | CSVEAVQETQYF
TRBJ1-2 | . | TRBV12-3/TRBV12-4 | . | TGTGCCAGCAGTGCAGGGGTAATCTATGGCTACACCTTC | CASSAGVIYGYTF
TRBJ2-7 | . | TRBV29-1 | few | TGCAGCGTCCTACAGGGCTACCCCTACGAGCAGTACTTC | CSVLQGYPYEQYF
TRBJ2-7 | . | TRBV6-2/TRBV6-3 | few | TGTGCCAGCAACATCTCATCCTACGAGCAGTACTTC | CASNISSYEQYF
TRBJ2-7 | . | TRBV9 | . | TGTGCCAGCAGCGTGGGGACATACTACGAGCAGTACTTC | CASSVGTYYEQYF
TRBJ1-6 | TRBD1 | TRBV6-6 | . | TGTGCCAGCAGTAACTCCAGGCAGGGGGGTTCACCCCTCCACTTT | CASSNSRQGGSPLHF
TRBJ1-6 | TRBD1 | TRBV7-2 | . | TGTGCCAGCAGCTTAGGAGACAGGGTGCCAGATAATTCACCCCTCCACTTT | CASSLGDRVPDNSPLHF
TRBJ2-5 | . | TRBV12-3/TRBV12-4 | . | TGTGCCAGCAGTTTCGGGGGAGGACAACAAGAGACCCAGTACTTC | CASSFGGGQQETQYF
TRBJ2-1 | . | TRBV30 | . | TGTGCCTGGGACCGGGGGCCGTGCAATGAGCAGTTCTTC | CAWDRGPCNEQFF
TRBJ1-2 | . | TRBV5-1 | few | TGCGCCAGCAGCTACCGGGAGAGGTATGGCTACACCTTC | CASSYRERYGYTF
TRBJ2-3 | . | TRBV5-1 | . | TGCGCCAGCAGCCGTATGCAGGATCTTGCAGATACGCAGTATTTT | CASSRMQDLADTQYF
TRBJ2-5 | . | TRBV27 | . | TGTGCCAGCAGCAATTCAGTGGAGACCCAGTACTTC | CASSNSVETQYF
TRBJ1-4 | . | TRBV7-9 | . | TGTGCCAGCAGCTTTCTTCTCGGAGCGGGGGAGGGAAAGCTGTTTTTT | CASSFLLGAGEGKLFF
TRBJ2-5 | . | TRBV7-9 | . | TGTGCCAGCAGCTCGCGGGACAGAAGAGAGACCCAGTACTTC | CASSSRDRRETQYF
TRBJ2-3 | . | TRBV4-2 | . | TGTGCCAGCAGCCAAGAGGAGGTGGTACTCACTCTTGATACGCAGTATTTT | CASSQEEVVLTLDTQYF
TRBJ2-7 | TRBD2 | TRBV3-1 | . | TGTGCCAGCAGCCAAGTTGGAGCGGGAGGCTCTCCCTACGAGCAGTACTTC | CASSQVGAGGSPYEQYF
TRBJ1-2 | . | TRBV6-5 | few | TGTGCCAGCAGTTACGACCCCACCTATGGCTACACCTTC | CASSYDPTYGYTF
TRBJ2-7 | . | TRBV29-1 | . | TGCAGCGTTGCCCGGGGAGGCCCCAGCTCCTACGAGCAGTACTTC | CSVARGGPSSYEQYF
TRBJ2-2 | TRBD1 | TRBV12-3/TRBV12-4 | many | TGTGCCAGCAATAAGGACAGGGTTTGGTCCTTGGGGGAGCTGTTTTTT | CASNKDRVWSLGELFF
TRBJ2-5 | . | TRBV7-2 | few | TGTGCCAGCAGCTCCGTCTCAGGGCACCAAGAGACCCAGTACTTC | CASSSVSGHQETQYF
TRBJ2-1 | . | TRBV7-9 | . | TGTGCCAGCAGCTTCCAGGACCTCAATGAGCAGTTCTTC | CASSFQDLNEQFF
TRBJ2-3 | TRBD2 | TRBV15 | . | TGTGCCACCAGCGGCTCCGGGACTAGCGGGGTAGATACGCAGTATTTT | CATSGSGTSGVDTQYF
TRBJ1-5 | . | TRBV27 | . | TGTGCCAGCAGTTTAGCTTTAGGGGAGTACGGCAATCAGCCCCAGCATTTT | CASSLALGEYGNQPQHF
TRBJ2-7 | TRBD2 | TRBV29-1 | . | TGCAGCGTCGAGCGGGGGGAAACGGACGAGCAGTACTTC | CSVERGETDEQYF
TRBJ2-1 | . | TRBV5-1 | few | TGCGCCAGCACCGTCCAGGGGGGGGTCAGTGAGCAGTTCTTC | CASTVQGGVSEQFF